The following is a T cell receptor (beta chain) sequence with its context. Antigen specificity is unknown. UMIs and a universal primer site were added when TCR cDNA was made by 5'RACE template switching. TCRdb reprocessed the 5' RACE reads via MiXCR and lists one record per CDR3 protein. The sample has some 200,000 distinct CDR3 sequences; approximately 9.9% are singletons. The data are from a study of T cells after yellow fever vaccination. Notes on the study in general: Overlap between CD4 and CD8 compartments was detected for a small share of clonotypes. Most primary-vaccination clones recurred post-booster (roughly 97% CD4, around 90% CD8). The study noted that FACS-sorted repertoires could contain abundant clonotypes contaminating from the bulk population.

The receptor's source is a young man who received the YFV17D yellow fever vaccine. The specimen comprised CD8+ T cells sorted from PBMCs, sampled 15 days after the yellow fever booster vaccination.

This CDR3 is CAISELGGWDQPQHF. The CDR3 DNA sequence: TGTGCCATCAGTGAGTTGGGAGGTTGGGATCAGCCCCAGCATTTT. V gene TRBV10-3 combines with J gene TRBJ1-5; D remains unclear. Germline V lookup: CDR1 ENHRY, CDR2 SYGVKD. CDR3 length equals 15 residues. V was cut by 1 base and J by 5 bases, with 12 bases left in between.